This T cell receptor (beta chain) was recovered during a study of blood T cell repertoires in COVID-19. Whole-study context: Acute and convalescent COVID-19 specimens originated in the United States, Italy and Spain.

Assay: immunoSEQ multiplex PCR; the TCRdb copy retains only in-frame clones and omits some. The sample lists 200,000 to 300,000 clones, around four fifths occurring once. The ends lost 2 bases at V and 4 bases at J; junction bases unmatched: 3. The CDR3 runs to 14 residues. The germline V gene encodes CDR1 MDHEN and CDR2 SYDVKM. Sequencing used peripheral blood. The chain employs TRBV28 and TRBJ2-3; 7 nucleotides align to TRBD1. The sequence was collected from a man between 60 and 75 years old with acute or convalescent COVID-19. The CDR3 coding sequence is TGTGCCAGCAGTTTAAGGGGGCGCCCAGATACGCAGTATTTT. As protein: CASSLRGRPDTQYF.